This T cell receptor (beta chain) was recovered during a study of blood T cell repertoires in COVID-19. CDR1 MNHEY and CDR2 SMNVEV come from the germline V gene (reference sequence). V trimming: 2 bases; J trimming: 9 bases; junction bases outside the gene matches: 3. This CDR3 has 14 residues. As processed by the authors: The authors estimated nucleated cell counts from reference gene primer amplification. Produced via immunoSEQ multiplex PCR; TCRdb's table is partial and in-frame only. Clonal size and the V and J genes are those of that table, whereas D and trimming came from the DNA. This sample yields some 53,000 clones, of which 85% to 90% are seen a single time; under 5% belongs to the top ten.

The sequence derives from a man aged 55-75 years with active COVID-19. The sample comprised peripheral blood. The chain couples TRBV27 to TRBJ2-1; 11 bases are a match to TRBD2. DNA of the CDR3: TGTGCCAGCAGTTTAGGGCTAGCGGGAGGTGAGCAGTTCTTC. Encoded protein: CASSLGLAGGEQFF.